This T cell receptor (beta chain) was identified during a study of patients with pleural tuberculosis. Germline V gene sequence: CDR1 LNHDA, CDR2 SQIVND (reference sequence). There are 14 residues in the CDR3. J was trimmed by 2 bases and V by 7 bases; bases with no gene match: 7. This clonotype was seen ten or more times. TCRdb analysed the reads with MiXCR anew, one entry per CDR3 protein. The sample shows around 50,000 distinct CDR3 sequences, 7.3% of them seen only once. This clonotype was obtained from a human donor with pleural tuberculosis. The J gene is TRBJ1-1, the V gene TRBV19, with 7 bases fitting TRBD1. The CDR3 reads CASKRGTANTEAFF. The CDR3 coding sequence is TGTGCCAGTAAACGAGGGACAGCTAACACTGAAGCTTTCTTT.